The next 8 T cell receptor beta chains were all read from a single sample in a study of T-cell memory formation after mild COVID-19. One entry per CDR3 protein, called by TCRdb with MiXCR from the 5' RACE reads. The sample has 470,000 or so distinct CDR3 sequences, around 19% seen once. The sample comprised PBMCs or a T cell subset sorted from them (not recorded which). These receptors came from an adult woman who had mild COVID-19 (a few samples of this study predate the infection). Cell type and time point are not known.

This chain uses TRBV6-5 with TRBJ2-7, with D perhaps matching TRBD1 (6 bases). There are 15 residues in the CDR3. Trimming pared 6 bases from V and 0 bases from J, leaving 15 bases between. CDR1 and CDR2 from the germline V gene are MNHEY and SVGAGI. The CDR3 DNA follows: TGTGCCAGCAGGCCCACAGGGCTGGGCTCCTACGAGCAGTACTTC. As protein: CASRPTGLGSYEQYF.

This clonotype was seen only a few times. The CDR3 is CASSLSVGALKETQYF. The CDR3 DNA reads as TGTGCCAGCAGTTTATCGGTAGGGGCCCTCAAAGAGACCCAGTACTTC. This chain connects TRBV27 to TRBJ2-5; a weak D match, TRBD1 (5 bases). The length of the CDR3 is 16 residues. CDR1 and CDR2 (germline): MNHEY, SMNVEV (reference sequence). The V end was cut by 0 bases, the J end by 3 bases, with 14 bases between.

This clonotype turned up a few times. The J gene is TRBJ2-7, the V gene TRBV7-9; TRBD2 aligns across 9 bases. The CDR3 totals 15 residues. Germline CDR1 SEHNR, CDR2 FQNEAQ (reference sequence). V dropped 5 bases and J dropped 0; count of bases not matched to a gene: 5. The CDR3 region is CASSPSGRTSYEQYF. CDR3 DNA sequence: TGTGCCAGCAGCCCGAGCGGGAGGACCTCCTACGAGCAGTACTTC.

This clonotype has a handful of counts. This chain uses TRBV24-1 with TRBJ1-2; D remains unclear. This CDR3 has 15 residues. Looked up from germline, CDR1 is KGHDR and CDR2 is SFDVKD. V was clipped by 3 bases and J by 4 bases, with 14 bases between them. The CDR3 bases are TGTGCCACCAGTGATGCCCGACCCGGCGGCTATGGCTACACCTTC. Residues: CATSDARPGGYGYTF.

The V call is TRBV4-3, the J call TRBJ2-1; the D gene is possibly TRBD2 (5 bases). The CDR3 is 15 amino acids. In germline, CDR1 is LGHNA, CDR2 YSLEER. V lost 0 bases, J lost 0 bases, and 6 bases lay in between. CDR3 coding DNA: TGCGCCAGCAGCCAAGACGGGATCTCCTACAATGAGCAGTTCTTC. Residues: CASSQDGISYNEQFF.

The chain combines TRBV18 with TRBJ2-7; 10 nucleotides line up with TRBD1. Looked up from germline, CDR1 is KGHSH and CDR2 is LQKENI. The CDR3 consists of 16 residues. V lost 2 bases and J lost 2; bases outside the gene matches: 6. The CDR3 coding sequence is TGTGCCAGCTCACCAATGGACAGGGGGTTACCCTACGAGCAGTACTTC. Translating it yields CASSPMDRGLPYEQYF.

There are a few counts of this clonotype. This rearrangement joins TRBV5-6 to TRBJ1-4; D remains unclear. V dropped 3 bases and J dropped 15 bases, with 15 bases sitting between them. CDR3 length equals 12 residues. CDR1 and CDR2 (germline): SGHDT, YYEEEE. As DNA, the CDR3 is TGTGCCAGCAGCTCTAATTCGCACGGGTTGTTTTTT. Amino acid sequence: CASSSNSHGLFF.

The chain employs TRBV12-3 or TRBV12-4 and TRBJ1-6; D gene unclear. V was shortened by 6 bases and J by 0 bases, with 12 bases between the two germline ends. There are 16 residues in the CDR3. The CDR3 here is CASSILPSSYNSPLHF. The CDR3 bases are TGTGCCAGCAGCATCCTTCCGAGCTCCTATAATTCACCCCTCCACTTT.